These 15 T cell receptor beta chains were sequenced from one sample in a study of blood T cell repertoires in COVID-19. Using immunoSEQ multiplex PCR, the repertoire was profiled, and TCRdb retains in-frame clones only, with some absent. This table holds more than 110,000 clones, 70% to 85% found once. Sequences were obtained from peripheral blood. These receptors originate from a man aged 55 to 70 with acute or convalescent COVID-19.

This chain uses TRBV7-6 with TRBJ1-3; D is ambiguous. In germline, CDR1 is SGHVS, CDR2 FNYEAQ. The CDR3 length is 15 residues. The ends were cut back, 7 bases at V and 0 bases at J, with 13 bases in the middle. The CDR3, as DNA: TGTGCCAGCACCGAAGAGATGTCCTCTGGAAACACCATATATTTT. Amino acid sequence: CASTEEMSSGNTIYF.

The chain has TRBV15 and TRBJ2-2; the D gene is possibly TRBD2 (6 bases). This CDR3 has 17 residues. Per germline, CDR1 LNHNV and CDR2 YYDKDF (reference sequence). V was shortened by 0 bases and J by 6 bases, with 17 bases between the two germline ends. CDR3 residues: CATSRDGGLLRAGELFF. The CDR3 DNA sequence: TGTGCCACCAGCAGAGATGGGGGACTTCTGAGAGCCGGGGAGCTGTTTTTT.

This clone was counted a single time. The chain joins TRBV18 to TRBJ2-2, with 11 bases that match TRBD2. The germline V gene has CDR1 KGHSH and CDR2 LQKENI. V trimming: 1 base; J trimming: 5 bases; junction bases outside the gene matches: 6. This CDR3 is 17 amino acids long. CDR3 bases: TGTGCCAGCTCACCACGATCGGCTAGCGGGAGGACCGGGGAGCTGTTTTTT. Its translation: CASSPRSASGRTGELFF.

The chain employs TRBV4-2 and TRBJ2-7; the match to TRBD2 covers 13 bases. After removal of 4 bases from V and 0 bases from J, the junction contained 3 bases not matched to a gene. The CDR3 spans 16 residues. Germline assignment: CDR1 LGHNA and CDR2 YNFKEQ. In DNA, the CDR3 is TGTGCCAGCAGCCTCCGGACTAGCGGGAGCTCCTACGAGCAGTACTTC. It translates to CASSLRTSGSSYEQYF.

The genes are TRBV27 and TRBJ1-5, with D maybe TRBD1 (6 bases). The CDR3 has 14 amino acids. V was clipped by 2 bases and J by 11 bases, with 16 bases between them. Germline CDR1 is MNHEY and CDR2 is SMNVEV (reference sequence). CDR3 sequence: CASSLDGTTSAQHF. DNA for the CDR3: TGTGCCAGCAGTTTAGATGGGACAACCAGCGCCCAGCATTTT.

This sequence joins TRBV5-1 and TRBJ2-5; 7 bases agree with TRBD2. The germline gives CDR1 SGHRS, CDR2 YFSETQ. V trimming: 0 bases; J trimming: 4 bases; junction bases outside the gene matches: 3. The CDR3 is 14 amino acids. This chain's CDR3 is CASSLVTGGETQYF. The CDR3 region has the DNA TGCGCCAGCAGCTTGGTAACGGGAGGAGAGACCCAGTACTTC. The entire variable domain, with the rest obtained from reference TRBV5-1 and TRBJ2-5, is as follows: KAGVTQTPRYLIKTRGQQVTLSCSPISGHRSVSWYQQTPGQGLQFLFEYFSETQRNKGNFPGRFSGRQFSNSRSEMNVSTLELGDSALYLCASSLVTGGETQYFGPGTRLLVL.

V is TRBV30 and J is TRBJ1-4, with a weak D call TRBD1 (5 bases). V shed 4 bases and J shed 7 bases, with 13 bases lying between them. CDR3 size: 13 residues. Germline lookup yields CDR1 GTSNPN and CDR2 SVGIG (reference sequence). In nucleotides, the CDR3 is TGTGCCTGGATGGCAGGGCGTGGTGAAAAACTGTTTTTT. The encoded protein is CAWMAGRGEKLFF.

This sequence joins TRBV14 and TRBJ1-1, with unresolved D. This CDR3 is built from 17 residues. V was clipped by 0 bases and J by 2 bases, with 16 bases between them. The germline V gene encodes CDR1 SGHDN and CDR2 FVKESK. DNA of the CDR3: TGTGCCAGCAGCCAAGATATAATAACAGTTAAAAACACTGAAGCTTTCTTT. As protein: CASSQDIITVKNTEAFF.

The J gene is TRBJ2-7, the V gene TRBV28, with D possibly matching TRBD1 (5 bases). Germline values: CDR1 MDHEN, CDR2 SYDVKM. Trimming removed 7 bases at V and 7 bases at J, with 14 bases between. The CDR3 totals 12 residues. This CDR3 reads CASTLPPGEQYF. The CDR3, as DNA: TGTGCCAGCACCTTACCCCCAGGGGAGCAGTACTTC. Full variable domain (rest looked up from reference TRBV28 and TRBJ2-7): DVKVTQSSRYLVKRTGEKVFLECVQDMDHENMFWYRQDPGLGLRLIYFSYDVKMKEKGDIPEGYSVSREKKERFSLILESASTNQTSMYLCASTLPPGEQYFGPGTRLTVT.

V and J are TRBV5-1 and TRBJ2-1; TRBD2 is a possible D gene (5 bases). The CDR3 length is 16 residues. The V end was cut by 5 bases, the J end by 8 bases, with 23 bases between. The germline gives CDR1 SGHRS, CDR2 YFSETQ. CDR3 loop: CASSRSGLAAWDEQFF. CDR3 in DNA: TGCGCCAGCAGTCGAAGTGGGCTAGCTGCCTGGGATGAGCAGTTCTTC. The full variable domain, with the rest looked up from reference TRBV5-1 and TRBJ2-1, is KAGVTQTPRYLIKTRGQQVTLSCSPISGHRSVSWYQQTPGQGLQFLFEYFSETQRNKGNFPGRFSGRQFSNSRSEMNVSTLELGDSALYLCASSRSGLAAWDEQFFGPGTRLTVL.

In nucleotides, the CDR3 is TGTGCCACCAGTGCCTCGGGACTAGCGGTTTCCGCAAGGGCCTACAATGAGCAGTTCTTC. Translated: CATSASGLAVSARAYNEQFF. The chain recombines TRBV24-1 with TRBJ2-1; 11 bases are a match to TRBD2. V shed 5 bases and J 2 bases; nucleotides not matched to a gene: 16. The germline CDR1 and CDR2 sequences are KGHDR and SFDVKD. The CDR3 sequence is 20 residues long.

This clone was observed once. The rearrangement uses TRBV4-1 and TRBJ1-3; D is possibly TRBD1 (5 bases). The germline CDR1 and CDR2 sequences are MGHRA and YSYEKL. The CDR3 covers 14 residues. Trimming pared 8 bases from V and 0 bases from J, leaving 11 bases between. The CDR3 spells CASGKGNSGNTIYF. DNA for the CDR3: TGCGCCAGCGGCAAGGGGAACTCTGGAAACACCATATATTTT.

The V call is TRBV27, the J call TRBJ1-5, with D possibly being TRBD1 (5 bases). This CDR3 has 16 residues. V was clipped by 5 bases and J by 11 bases, with 25 bases between them. CDR1 and CDR2 from the germline V gene are MNHEY and SMNVEV (reference sequence). The CDR3 loop reads CASSPRAGPRGGAQHF. The CDR3 DNA sequence: TGTGCCAGCAGTCCCAGGGCAGGGCCCCGTGGAGGGGCCCAGCATTTT.

The chain joins TRBV15 to TRBJ2-3; D uncertain. CDR1 is LNHNV, CDR2 YYDKDF, per germline (reference sequence). There are 16 residues in the CDR3. The V end lost 0 bases, the J end lost 2 bases, and 12 bases lay between the germline ends. The CDR3 protein is CATSRDLELYTDTQYF. The DNA of the CDR3 is TGTGCCACCAGCAGAGATCTGGAGTTATACACAGATACGCAGTATTTT. Full variable domain (outside the CDR3, taken from reference TRBV15 and TRBJ2-3): DAMVIQNPRYQVTQFGKPVTLSCSQTLNHNVMYWYQQKSSQAPKLLFHYYDKDFNNEADTPDNFQSRRPNTSFCFLDIRSPGLGDTAMYLCATSRDLELYTDTQYFGPGTRLTVL.

The rearrangement links TRBV29-1 to TRBJ2-5; 11 bases align to TRBD2. This CDR3 comprises 14 residues. Germline assignment: CDR1 SQVTM and CDR2 ANQGSEA. Unmatched junction bases numbered 7, after V lost 5 bases and J lost 5 bases. The CDR3 loop reads CSVHSGRATETQYF. CDR3 sequence (DNA): TGCAGCGTTCATAGCGGGAGGGCCACCGAGACCCAGTACTTC.